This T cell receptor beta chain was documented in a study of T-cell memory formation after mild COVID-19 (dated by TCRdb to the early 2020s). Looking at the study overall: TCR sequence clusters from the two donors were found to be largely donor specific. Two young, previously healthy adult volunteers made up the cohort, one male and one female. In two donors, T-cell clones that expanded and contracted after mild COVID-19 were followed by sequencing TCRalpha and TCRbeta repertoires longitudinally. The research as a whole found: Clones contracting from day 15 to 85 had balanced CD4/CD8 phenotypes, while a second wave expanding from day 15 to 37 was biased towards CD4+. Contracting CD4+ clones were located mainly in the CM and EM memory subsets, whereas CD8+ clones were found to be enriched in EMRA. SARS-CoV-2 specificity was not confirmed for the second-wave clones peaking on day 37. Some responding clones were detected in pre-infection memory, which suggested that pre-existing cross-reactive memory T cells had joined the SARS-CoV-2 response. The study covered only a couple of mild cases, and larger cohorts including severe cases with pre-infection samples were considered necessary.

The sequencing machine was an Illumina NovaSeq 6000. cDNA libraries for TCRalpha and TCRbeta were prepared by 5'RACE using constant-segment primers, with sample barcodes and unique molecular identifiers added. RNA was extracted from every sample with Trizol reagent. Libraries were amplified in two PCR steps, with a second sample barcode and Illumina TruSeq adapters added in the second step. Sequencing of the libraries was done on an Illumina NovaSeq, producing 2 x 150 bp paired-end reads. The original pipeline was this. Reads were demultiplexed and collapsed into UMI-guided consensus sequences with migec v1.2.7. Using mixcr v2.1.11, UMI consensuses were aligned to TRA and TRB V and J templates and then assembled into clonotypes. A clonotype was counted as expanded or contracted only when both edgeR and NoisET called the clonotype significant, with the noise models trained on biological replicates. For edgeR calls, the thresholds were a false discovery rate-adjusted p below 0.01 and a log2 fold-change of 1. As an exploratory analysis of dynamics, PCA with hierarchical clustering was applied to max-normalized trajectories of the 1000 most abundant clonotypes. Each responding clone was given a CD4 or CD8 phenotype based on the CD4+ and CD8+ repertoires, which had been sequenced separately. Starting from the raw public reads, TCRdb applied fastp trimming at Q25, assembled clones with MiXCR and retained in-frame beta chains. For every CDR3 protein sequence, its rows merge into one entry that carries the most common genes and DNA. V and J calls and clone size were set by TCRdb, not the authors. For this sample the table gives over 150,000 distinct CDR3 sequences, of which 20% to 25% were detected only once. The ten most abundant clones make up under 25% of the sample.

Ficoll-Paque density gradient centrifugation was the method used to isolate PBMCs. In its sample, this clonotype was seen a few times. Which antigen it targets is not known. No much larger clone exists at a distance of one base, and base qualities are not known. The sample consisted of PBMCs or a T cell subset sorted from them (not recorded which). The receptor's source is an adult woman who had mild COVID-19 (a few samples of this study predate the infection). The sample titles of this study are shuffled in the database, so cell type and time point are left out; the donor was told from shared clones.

The nucleotide sequence is given as TGTGCCAGCAGCCTCGCTGGGACAGTGGGGGAGACCCAGTACTTC. This translates into CASSLAGTVGETQYF. This sequence uses TRBV7-3 and TRBJ2-5; a stretch of 7 junction bases matches TRBD1. From the cysteine up to the phenylalanine, the CDR3 has a length of 15 residues. The sequence is cut down to CDR3 DNA, 45 bases in frame from base 1. V is pruned by 5 bases and J by 5 bases, leaving 11 bases of the junction without a gene match. CDR1 and CDR2 were assigned from the germline V gene as SGHTA and FQGTGA.